This T cell receptor beta chain was sequenced for a study of blood T cell repertoires in COVID-19. Turning to the study itself: PBMCs, B-cell-depleted T cells, or T cells were the source of the cDNA or gDNA that made up the material.

The germline V gene has CDR1 MGHRA and CDR2 YSYEKL. V was trimmed by 2 bases and J by 3 bases, leaving 13 bases between them. The CDR3 loop spans 15 amino acids. Measured with immunoSEQ multiplex PCR; TCRdb has only the in-frame clones, and not every one. Found here are approximately 180,000 clones, roughly 89% of them singletons; the top ten hold approximately 2.3%. Which cohort a participant joined came from the clinical history participants gave. This clonotype was obtained from a woman aged 40 to 55 with acute COVID-19. The sample taken for sequencing was PBMCs or T cells enriched from blood (not recorded which). This chain connects TRBV4-1 to TRBJ1-1; weak D call: TRBD1 (6 bases). The CDR3 spells CASSQQDRPYTEAFF. The CDR3, as DNA: TGCGCCAGCAGCCAACAAGACAGGCCCTACACTGAAGCTTTCTTT.